This is a list of T cell receptor beta chains from one sample in a study of shared clonotypes between healthy human individuals. The assay was immunoSEQ multiplex PCR, and TCRdb's table has in-frame clones only and misses some. This table holds approximately 1.9 million clones, 90% to 95% found once. The sequencing input was naive CD8+ T cells from PBMCs. The receptors were sampled from a man younger than 30 in good health. Some clones in this sample may be carry-over from other donors' samples. The CDR3 runs from the conserved cysteine through the conserved F or W. The D gene is left open where the match is weak. Clone size is shown for a subset of rows, as once, few, many or a class of expanded clone.

clone size	CDR3 length	D gene	V gene	J gene	CDR3 protein	CDR3 DNA
.	15	.	TRBV5-6	TRBJ1-3	CASSLGQSSGNTIYF	TGTGCCAGCAGCTTGGGCCAATCCTCTGGAAACACCATATATTTT
.	12	.	TRBV9	TRBJ2-1	CASSEPSNEQFF	TGTGCCAGCAGCGAGCCGTCGAATGAGCAGTTCTTC
.	18	TRBD1	TRBV9	TRBJ2-6	CASRDGTGVAKGANVLTF	TGTGCCAGCAGGGACGGGACAGGGGTTGCAAAGGGGGCCAACGTCCTGACTTTC
.	15	TRBD1	TRBV6-1	TRBJ1-5	CASRDRAYSNQPQHF	TGTGCCAGCAGGGACAGGGCGTATAGCAATCAGCCCCAGCATTTT
.	18	.	TRBV14	TRBJ2-3	CASSQARTTRLFTDTQYF	TGTGCCAGCAGCCAAGCTCGGACTACCCGCCTCTTCACAGATACGCAGTATTTT
.	16	TRBD2	TRBV7-9	TRBJ2-1	CASSLKAGESYNEQFF	TGTGCCAGCAGCTTGAAAGCGGGAGAGTCCTACAATGAGCAGTTCTTC
.	15	.	TRBV28	TRBJ2-2	CASSLYPGDTGELFF	TGTGCCAGCAGTTTGTACCCAGGGGACACCGGGGAGCTGTTTTTT
.	13	.	TRBV5-1	TRBJ2-1	CASSLGLTDEQFF	TGCGCCAGCAGCTTGGGGCTAACTGATGAGCAGTTCTTC
.	17	TRBD2	TRBV19	TRBJ2-3	CASSMAPGLAGGIPQYF	TGTGCCAGTAGTATGGCCCCGGGGCTAGCGGGAGGGATTCCGCAGTATTTT
.	13	.	TRBV25-1	TRBJ1-2	CASSGGTGPGYTF	TGTGCCAGCAGTGGGGGCACCGGGCCTGGCTACACCTTC
once	15	.	TRBV5-1	TRBJ1-4	CASSLEGTPIEKLFF	TGCGCCAGCAGCTTGGAGGGGACACCGATTGAAAAACTGTTTTTT
.	15	.	TRBV19	TRBJ2-7	CASSIRGPYPYEQYF	TGTGCCAGTAGTATTAGAGGGCCCTATCCCTACGAGCAGTACTTC
.	13	.	TRBV19	TRBJ1-1	CASSAGPYTEAFF	TGTGCCAGTAGCGCAGGGCCATACACTGAAGCTTTCTTT
.	13	.	TRBV27	TRBJ2-7	CASSLPGTYEQYF	TGTGCCAGCAGTTTACCCGGTACCTACGAGCAGTACTTC
.	15	.	TRBV9	TRBJ2-7	CASSVGGGKGYEQYF	TGTGCCAGCAGCGTAGGAGGAGGGAAAGGCTACGAGCAGTACTTC
.	18	TRBD2	TRBV27	TRBJ2-3	CASSLLSIRGSDADTQYF	TGTGCCAGCAGTTTATTGTCGATTCGCGGGAGTGACGCAGATACGCAGTATTTT
.	15	TRBD1	TRBV6-6	TRBJ2-7	CASSKNRDRAYEQYF	TGTGCCAGCAGCAAAAACCGGGACAGGGCTTACGAGCAGTACTTC
.	14	.	TRBV7-9	TRBJ1-2	CASSPIPGDARYTF	TGTGCCAGCAGCCCCATTCCCGGGGACGCTCGCTACACCTTC
.	19	.	TRBV29-1	TRBJ2-7	CSVEGWAGSDVGTSYEQYF	TGCAGCGTTGAAGGCTGGGCAGGATCCGACGTAGGAACCTCCTACGAGCAGTACTTC
.	15	TRBD2	TRBV30	TRBJ2-1	CAWRGLAGSYNEQFF	TGTGCCTGGAGGGGACTAGCGGGATCCTACAATGAGCAGTTCTTC
.	11	.	TRBV29-1	TRBJ2-5	CSVLRDGTQYF	TGCAGCGTTCTCCGGGATGGGACCCAGTACTTC
.	17	.	TRBV10-3	TRBJ2-7	CAISESTVRGSSYEQYF	TGTGCCATCAGTGAGTCGACGGTCAGGGGAAGCTCCTACGAGCAGTACTTC
.	15	.	TRBV27	TRBJ1-5	CASSLSPSSNQPQHF	TGTGCCAGCAGTTTATCTCCCAGTTCAAATCAGCCCCAGCATTTT
.	16	.	TRBV14	TRBJ2-7	CASSQDVLAPSYEQYF	TGTGCCAGCAGCCAAGACGTCCTAGCGCCCTCCTACGAGCAGTACTTC
.	14	.	TRBV27	TRBJ2-5	CASSFLAAGETQYF	TGTGCCAGCAGTTTTTTGGCTGCGGGAGAGACCCAGTACTTC
.	18	TRBD2	TRBV7-9	TRBJ2-1	CASTHTLAGGFSYNEQFF	TGTGCCAGCACCCATACACTAGCGGGAGGGTTTTCCTACAATGAGCAGTTCTTC
.	15	TRBD1	TRBV4-1	TRBJ1-1	CASSQEDRGGTEAFF	TGCGCCAGCAGCCAAGAGGACAGGGGCGGCACTGAAGCTTTCTTT
.	19	TRBD2	TRBV4-2	TRBJ2-2	CASSQVFLAGGPGTGELFF	TGTGCCAGCAGCCAAGTTTTCCTAGCGGGAGGGCCGGGCACCGGGGAGCTGTTTTTT
.	16	.	TRBV7-6	TRBJ2-1	CASSFLRGLTYNEQFF	TGTGCCAGCAGCTTTCTTCGGGGACTGACCTACAATGAGCAGTTCTTC
.	13	.	TRBV4-1	TRBJ1-5	CASSQDLNQPQHF	TGCGCCAGCAGCCAAGACCTCAATCAGCCCCAGCATTTT
.	15	TRBD1	TRBV2	TRBJ2-2	CASSTGTENTGELFF	TGTGCCAGCAGTACCGGGACAGAGAACACCGGGGAGCTGTTTTTT
once	16	.	TRBV7-6	TRBJ2-3	CASSLAWGVGTDTQYF	TGTGCCAGCAGCTTAGCTTGGGGAGTGGGAACAGATACGCAGTATTTT
.	13	.	TRBV9	TRBJ2-1	CASSVEGYNEQFF	TGTGCCAGCAGCGTAGAGGGTTACAATGAGCAGTTCTTC
few	9	.	TRBV9	TRBJ1-1	CASRPGDLF	TGTGCCAGCAGGCCGGGCGATCTCTTT
.	15	.	TRBV28	TRBJ1-3	CASTLGLGTGNTIYF	TGTGCCAGCACCTTGGGTCTGGGAACGGGAAACACCATATATTTT
.	17	.	TRBV4-3	TRBJ1-2	CASSLTGPATDVYGYTF	TGCGCCAGCAGCCTTACGGGTCCCGCGACAGACGTCTATGGCTACACCTTC
.	13	.	TRBV5-1	TRBJ1-1	CASSVIGTGEAFF	TGCGCCAGCAGCGTAATAGGGACTGGTGAAGCTTTCTTT
.	13	.	TRBV30	TRBJ2-7	CAWSVSRDYEQYF	TGTGCCTGGAGTGTTTCGAGGGACTACGAGCAGTACTTC
.	15	.	TRBV6-5	TRBJ2-2	CASSNEYRATGELFF	TGTGCCAGCAGTAACGAATACAGGGCGACCGGGGAGCTGTTTTTT
once	14	.	TRBV5-6	TRBJ1-4	CASKRDGNNEKLFF	TGTGCCAGCAAGAGGGACGGGAATAATGAAAAACTGTTTTTT
.	15	TRBD2	TRBV27	TRBJ2-7	CASSLQAGAVYEQYF	TGTGCCAGCAGTTTACAAGCGGGAGCCGTCTACGAGCAGTACTTC
.	13	.	TRBV27	TRBJ1-4	CASQGFANEKLFF	TGTGCCAGCCAGGGTTTCGCGAATGAAAAACTGTTTTTT